This T cell receptor (beta chain) was observed in a study of T cell repertoires in cytomegalovirus infection. TCRdb re-analysed the reads in MiXCR, keeping a single row per CDR3 protein. The data hold a few hundred thousand distinct CDR3 sequences, with about a quarter observed a single time. The germline gives CDR1 SGHTA, CDR2 FQGNSA. This CDR3 contains 14 residues. Trimming cost V 1 base and J 13 bases; bases outside gene matches: 3. This TCR was sampled from a human donor in good health (CMV status not recorded). Some clones in this sample may be carry-over from other donors' samples. Input material: PBMCs. J is TRBJ2-1 and V is TRBV7-2; 14 nucleotides match TRBD2. The CDR3 loop reads CASSLGTSGRFQFF. In DNA, the CDR3 is TGTGCCAGCAGCTTAGGGACTAGCGGGAGGTTTCAGTTCTTC.